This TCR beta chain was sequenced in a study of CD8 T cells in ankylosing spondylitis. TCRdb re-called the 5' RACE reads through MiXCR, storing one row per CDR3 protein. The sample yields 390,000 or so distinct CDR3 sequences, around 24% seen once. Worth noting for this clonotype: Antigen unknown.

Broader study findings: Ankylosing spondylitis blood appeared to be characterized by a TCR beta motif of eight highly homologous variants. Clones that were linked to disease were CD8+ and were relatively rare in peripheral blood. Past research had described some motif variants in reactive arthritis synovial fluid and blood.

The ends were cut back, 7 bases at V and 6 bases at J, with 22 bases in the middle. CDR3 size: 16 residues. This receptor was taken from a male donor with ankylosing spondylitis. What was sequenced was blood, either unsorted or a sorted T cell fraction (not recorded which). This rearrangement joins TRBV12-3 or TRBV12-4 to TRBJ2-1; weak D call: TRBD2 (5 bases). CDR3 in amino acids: CASKDTTTDWRNEQFF. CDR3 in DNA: TGTGCCAGCAAGGATACTACCACGGACTGGCGCAATGAGCAGTTCTTC.